This TCR beta chain was observed in a study of CD8+ T cells in alopecia areata. The overall study: Twice daily, treated patients received 5 to 10 mg of oral tofacitinib.

Study results and caveats: When scalp samples are sequenced, resident alphabeta T cells of normal skin are also captured.

This sample's treatment: oral pan-JAK inhibitor, 5-10 mg twice daily. Peripheral blood and lesional scalp punch biopsies came from alopecia areata patients. CD4+ and CD8+ T cells were sorted from PBMCs stained for CD3, CD4 and CD8. As regards this clone: Its antigen remains unknown. In this CDR3 the conserved last residue, phenylalanine or tryptophan, is missing, so a read error is likely.

CDR3 length equals 13 residues. From germline, CDR1 is SGDLS and CDR2 YYNGEE. V shed 0 bases and J shed 9 bases, with 12 bases lying between them. TCR sequencing used cDNA made by reverse transcription of extracted RNA. The table came from immunoSEQ multiplex PCR; TCRdb's copy has only in-frame clones and leaves some out. The sample has roughly 100,000 clones, 60% seen once. The sequence came from a human donor with alopecia areata. V gene TRBV9 combines with J gene TRBJ1-1; D not certain. Source: CD8+ T cells sorted from blood, taken at approximately week 56, from a patient treated with tofacitinib. CDR3 residues: CASSVALAPQAFL. CDR3 DNA: TGTGCCAGCAGCGTAGCCCTGGCACCTCAAGCTTTCCTT.